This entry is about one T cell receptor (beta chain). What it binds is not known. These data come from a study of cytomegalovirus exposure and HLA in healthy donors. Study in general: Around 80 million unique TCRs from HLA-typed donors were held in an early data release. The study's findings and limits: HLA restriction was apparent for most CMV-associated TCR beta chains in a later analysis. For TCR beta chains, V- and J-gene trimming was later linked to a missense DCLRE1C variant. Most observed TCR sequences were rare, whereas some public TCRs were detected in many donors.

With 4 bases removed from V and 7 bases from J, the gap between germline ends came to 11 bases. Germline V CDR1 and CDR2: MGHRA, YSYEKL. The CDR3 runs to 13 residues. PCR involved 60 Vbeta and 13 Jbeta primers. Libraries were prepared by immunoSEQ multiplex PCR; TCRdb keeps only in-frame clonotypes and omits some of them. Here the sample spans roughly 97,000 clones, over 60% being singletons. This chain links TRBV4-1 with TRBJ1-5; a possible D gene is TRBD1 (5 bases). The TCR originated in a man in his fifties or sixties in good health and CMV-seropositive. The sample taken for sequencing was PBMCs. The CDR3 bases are TGCGCCAGCAGCCCCGGGGGGAGGCAGCCCCAGCATTTT. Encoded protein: CASSPGGRQPQHF.